This TCR beta chain comes out of a study of control samples from healthy donors and cancer patients. Germline V gene sequence: CDR1 MNHEY, CDR2 SVGAGI. Trimming cost V 6 bases and J 0 bases, with 6 bases left between them. CDR3 length equals 14 residues. Profiling relied on immunoSEQ multiplex PCR, and the TCRdb table lists in-frame clones only, not all of them. Among tens of thousands of clones listed, around 91% were seen once. Specimen: PBMCs. This sequence originates from a man aged 50 to 59 with lung cancer. The V call is TRBV6-5, the J call TRBJ1-6; D possibly corresponds to TRBD1 (5 bases). CDR3 in amino acids: CASSGTSYNSPLHF. CDR3 DNA: TGTGCCAGCAGCGGGACCTCCTATAATTCACCCCTCCACTTT.